The rows below give T cell receptor beta chains drawn from one sample of a study of neurological immune-mediated disorders. TCRdb used MiXCR to reprocess the 5' RACE reads, holding one entry per CDR3 protein. Among over 60,000 distinct CDR3 sequences, approximately 5% were seen once, and the ten largest hold about 2.4%. Sequenced sample: PBMCs. These receptors came from a young woman with multiple sclerosis. The CDR3 runs from the conserved cysteine through the conserved F or W. Fields, in order: J gene, V gene, D gene, clone size, CDR3 DNA, CDR3 protein. The D gene is left open where the match is weak. A row's size may be missing; if present it is once, few, many or a size class.

>TRBJ2-3|TRBV5-1|TRBD1|many
TGCGCCAGCAGCTTGGCCGCAGGGGGCATAGATACGCAGTATTTT
CASSLAAGGIDTQYF
>TRBJ1-3|TRBV7-2|NA|many
TGTGCCAGCAGCTTAGCGCCGGGCCTCTCTGGAAACACCATATATTTT
CASSLAPGLSGNTIYF
>TRBJ2-7|TRBV10-2|TRBD1|many
TGCGCCAGCAGTGAAGGGGACAGTGCCTACGAGCAGTACTTC
CASSEGDSAYEQYF
>TRBJ2-7|TRBV7-9|NA|NA
TGTGCCAGCAGTCCTAGCAGCTCCTACGAGCAGTACTTC
CASSPSSSYEQYF
>TRBJ2-5|TRBV20-1|NA|many
TGCAGTGCTAGGAGCCTTCACGGAGAGACCCAGTACTTC
CSARSLHGETQYF
>TRBJ2-2|TRBV5-1|TRBD2|many
TGCGCCAGCAGCTGGGCTAGCGGGAATTCGGGCGGGGAGCTGTTTTTT
CASSWASGNSGGELFF
>TRBJ2-1|TRBV7-8|NA|many
TGTGCCAGCAGCTTAAGACAGGCTACCTACAATGAGCAGTTCTTC
CASSLRQATYNEQFF
>TRBJ2-7|TRBV20-1|TRBD2|many
TGCAGTGCTAGAGCCCGTGCGACTAGCGGGAGTAAGGAGCAGTACTTC
CSARARATSGSKEQYF
>TRBJ1-6|TRBV5-1|TRBD1|many
TGCGCCAGCAGCTTGGCCGGGACAGGGTTTGGGTCACCCCTCCACTTT
CASSLAGTGFGSPLHF
>TRBJ1-6|TRBV7-8|NA|many
TGTGCCAGCAGCACCTATGGTTCACCCCTCCACTTT
CASSTYGSPLHF
>TRBJ2-1|TRBV10-3|NA|many
TGTGCCATCAGTGAGTCTTTTGAGCAGTTCTTC
CAISESFEQFF
>TRBJ2-3|TRBV5-1|NA|few
TGCGCCAGCAGCCCGGACTCGACATCCACAGATACGCAGTATTTT
CASSPDSTSTDTQYF
>TRBJ2-3|TRBV7-2|NA|many
TGTGCCAGCAGCTTAAATCAGGGGATGGATACGCAGTATTTT
CASSLNQGMDTQYF
>TRBJ1-5|TRBV4-1|TRBD1|NA
TGCGCCAGCAGCCAAGCCCAGGGGGATAATCAGCCCCAGCATTTT
CASSQAQGDNQPQHF
>TRBJ2-5|TRBV3-1|TRBD2|many
TGTGCCAGCAGCCATAGGACTAGACAAGAGACCCAGTACTTC
CASSHRTRQETQYF
>TRBJ2-1|TRBV10-2|TRBD2|many
TGCGCCAGCAGCGGCGGGAGGATCTACAATGAGCAGTTCTTC
CASSGGRIYNEQFF
>TRBJ1-6|TRBV5-1|TRBD1|many
TGCGCCAGCAGCGCCGACGTACCGGGACAGTCCAATTCACCCCTCCACTTT
CASSADVPGQSNSPLHF
>TRBJ2-5|TRBV5-1|TRBD1|many
TGCGCCAGCAGCTTGGGGGGACAGGGGATGGAGACCCAGTACTTC
CASSLGGQGMETQYF
>TRBJ1-2|TRBV9|TRBD1|many
TGTGCCAGCAGCCTCCGGGACAGCCCCTATGGCTACACCTTC
CASSLRDSPYGYTF
>TRBJ2-1|TRBV20-1|TRBD2|many
TGCAGTGCCGGCGGACTAGCGGGGTACAATGAGCAGTTCTTC
CSAGGLAGYNEQFF
>TRBJ2-4|TRBV5-1|TRBD1|many
TGCGCCAGCAGCTTGGAGGGACAGGGAGGCAGCATTCAGTACTTC
CASSLEGQGGSIQYF
>TRBJ1-2|TRBV10-1|NA|many
TGCGCCAGCAGTGGACAGCACGGGATCTTGGTCTACACCTTC
CASSGQHGILVYTF
>TRBJ2-7|TRBV11-2|TRBD2|many
TGTGCCAGCAGCAGGACTAGCGGGATGTACGAGCAGTACTTC
CASSRTSGMYEQYF
>TRBJ1-6|TRBV27|NA|many
TGTGCCAGCCGCCCCAGCGGTTCACCCCTCCACTTT
CASRPSGSPLHF
>TRBJ2-5|TRBV18|TRBD1|many
TGTGCCAGCCGTGGACAGGGGAGGGAGACCCAGTACTTC
CASRGQGRETQYF
>TRBJ1-2|TRBV20-1|NA|many
TGCAGTGCAGCACCCGGGACTGAATACACCTTC
CSAAPGTEYTF
>TRBJ1-5|TRBV19|TRBD1|once
TGTGCCAGTAGTAAGGTGTCGGACAGGGAAAATAGCAATCAGCCCCAGCATTTT
CASSKVSDRENSNQPQHF
>TRBJ2-4|TRBV28|NA|NA
TGTGCCAGCGATTCGAGCCGACTACAGGGGAGGGCCAAAAAAATTCAGTACTTC
CASDSSRLQGRAKKIQYF
>TRBJ2-1|TRBV7-2|TRBD2|NA
TGTGCCAGCAGCTTAGGTCCAGCGGGAGGGTACCTCAATGAGCAGTTCTTC
CASSLGPAGGYLNEQFF
>TRBJ1-5|TRBV7-2|NA|NA
TGTGCCAGCAGCTCCTTTCGGAGATTTGGGCGCAATCAGCCCCAGCATTTT
CASSSFRRFGRNQPQHF
>TRBJ2-1|TRBV20-1|NA|NA
TGCAGTGCTAGTGAGGCGCCCTACAATGAGCAGTTCTTC
CSASEAPYNEQFF
>TRBJ2-5|TRBV6-6|TRBD1|many
TGTGCCAGCAGCAGGACAGGGTTGGAGACCCAGTACTTC
CASSRTGLETQYF
>TRBJ2-5|TRBV7-8|NA|NA
TGTGCCAGCACGGCCGGATGTATTCAAGAGACCCAGTACTTC
CASTAGCIQETQYF
>TRBJ2-7|TRBV28|NA|many
TGTGCCAGCAGTCCAACCACAGGGAACTACGAGCAGTACTTC
CASSPTTGNYEQYF
>TRBJ1-3|TRBV5-1|NA|many
TGCGCCAGCAGCCTGGACGGTGGACAAGGAAACACCATATATTTT
CASSLDGGQGNTIYF
>TRBJ1-2|TRBV20-1|NA|once
TGCAGTGCTAGAGATCAATGGGACTATGGCTACACCTTC
CSARDQWDYGYTF
>TRBJ2-5|TRBV15|NA|many
TGTGCCACCAGCAGAGATAGGAGGGAGACCCAGTACTTC
CATSRDRRETQYF
>TRBJ2-5|TRBV10-3|NA|many
TGTGCCATCAGTGAACGGGGGCCCGATCAAGAGACCCAGTACTTC
CAISERGPDQETQYF
>TRBJ1-2|TRBV20-1|TRBD1|NA
TGCAGTGCTAGCAGGGGGCTGGACGGCTACACCTTC
CSASRGLDGYTF
>TRBJ2-5|TRBV5-1|NA|many
TGCGCCAGCAGAAGCGGTCAAGAGACCCAGTACTTC
CASRSGQETQYF
>TRBJ2-2|TRBV7-2|NA|many
TGTGCCAGCAGCTTTACAGTCGCGAACACCGGGGAGCTGTTTTTT
CASSFTVANTGELFF
>TRBJ2-4|TRBV20-1|NA|many
TGCAGTGCTAGTGGCCGGGACACCTTAGCCAAAAACATTCAGTACTTC
CSASGRDTLAKNIQYF
>TRBJ2-2|TRBV5-5|NA|many
TGTGCCAGCAGCTTGGCCCGGCCCGGGGAGCTGTTTTTT
CASSLARPGELFF
>TRBJ2-3|TRBV20-1|NA|NA
TGCAGTGCTTTCATCACAGATACGCAGTATTTT
CSAFITDTQYF
>TRBJ1-6|TRBV12-3/TRBV12-4|NA|many
TGTGCCAGCAGCTCCAGTAAGAATTCACCCCTCCACTTT
CASSSSKNSPLHF
>TRBJ2-2|TRBV14|TRBD2|few
TGTGCCAGCAGCAAAACTAGCGGGGTGAACACCGGGGAGCTGTTTTTT
CASSKTSGVNTGELFF
>TRBJ2-5|TRBV5-5|TRBD2|many
TGTGCCAGCAGCGCGAGACTAGCGGGAGGGCCCGTTGAGACCCAGTACTTC
CASSARLAGGPVETQYF
>TRBJ1-6|TRBV12-3/TRBV12-4|TRBD1|few
TGTGCCAGCAGTTCGGACAGGCGAAGCTCCCTCCACTTT
CASSSDRRSSLHF
>TRBJ2-1|TRBV14|TRBD2|many
TGTGCCAGCAGACTAGCGGCACATGAGCAGTTCTTC
CASRLAAHEQFF
>TRBJ1-1|TRBV29-1|TRBD1|many
TGCAGCGTCCAAGGGTCTACAGGGGGCACTGAAGCTTTCTTT
CSVQGSTGGTEAFF
>TRBJ2-3|TRBV10-1|TRBD2|NA
TGCGCCAGCAGTGAGTCGGCGGGAGGGGCGGGAGATACGCAGTATTTT
CASSESAGGAGDTQYF
>TRBJ2-3|TRBV10-3|NA|many
TGTGCCACCGGGGATCAGGGCACAGATACGCAGTATTTT
CATGDQGTDTQYF
>TRBJ2-1|TRBV5-1|TRBD1|many
TGCGCCAGGGAGGATAAACAGGGGGGCGCAAAGCAGTTCTTC
CAREDKQGGAKQFF
>TRBJ2-2|TRBV14|NA|many
TGTGCCAGCAGCCAAGGGACAGACGGTCCCGGGGAGCTGTTTTTT
CASSQGTDGPGELFF
>TRBJ2-1|TRBV15|TRBD2|many
TGTGCCACCAGCAGAGTGGGGGGCGGGAGGGCCGCGGTTTACAATGAGCAGTTCTTC
CATSRVGGGRAAVYNEQFF